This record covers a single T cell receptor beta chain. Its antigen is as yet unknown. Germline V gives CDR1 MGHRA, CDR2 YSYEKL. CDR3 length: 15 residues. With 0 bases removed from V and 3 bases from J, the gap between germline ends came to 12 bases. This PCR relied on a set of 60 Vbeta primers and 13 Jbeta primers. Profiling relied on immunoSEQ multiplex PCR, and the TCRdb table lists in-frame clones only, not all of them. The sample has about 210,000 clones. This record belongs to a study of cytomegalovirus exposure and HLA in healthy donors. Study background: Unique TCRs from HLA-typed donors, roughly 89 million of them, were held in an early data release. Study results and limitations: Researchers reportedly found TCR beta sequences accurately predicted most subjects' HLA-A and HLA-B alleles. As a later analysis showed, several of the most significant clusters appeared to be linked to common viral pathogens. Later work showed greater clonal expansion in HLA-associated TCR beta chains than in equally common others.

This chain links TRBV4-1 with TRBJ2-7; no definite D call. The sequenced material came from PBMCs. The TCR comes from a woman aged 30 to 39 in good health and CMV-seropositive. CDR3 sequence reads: CASSQDHGLDYEQYF. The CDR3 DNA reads TGCGCCAGCAGCCAAGACCATGGCCTTGACTACGAGCAGTACTTC.